The 5 T cell receptor beta chains listed next were all sequenced from one sample in a study of cytomegalovirus exposure and HLA in healthy donors. PCR was performed using 60 Vbeta and 13 Jbeta primers. Here immunoSEQ multiplex PCR was the method, and the copy in TCRdb shows in-frame clones only, minus some. The sample gives about 140,000 clones, more than 75% of which show up once; 2% to 2.5% is in the top ten. The sample consisted of PBMCs. The receptors derive from a man aged 45-65 years in good health and CMV-seronegative.

DNA of the CDR3: TGTGCCAGCAGCGTAGTGGGACAGGGCTCCTACAATGAGCAGTTCTTC. Encoded protein: CASSVVGQGSYNEQFF. The rearrangement joins TRBV9 to TRBJ2-1; 9 bases fit TRBD1. V trimming: 0 bases; J trimming: 0 bases; junction bases outside the gene matches: 1. Per the germline V gene, CDR1 is SGDLS and CDR2 is YYNGEE. CDR3 length: 16 amino acids.

This clone occurred a few times. This chain uses TRBV29-1 with TRBJ1-5; 7 nucleotides agree with TRBD1. Germline lookup yields CDR1 SQVTM and CDR2 ANQGSEA. V dropped 5 bases and J dropped 3; count of bases not matched to a gene: 4. This CDR3 has 13 amino acids. CDR3 in amino acids: CSVQQGYNQPQHF. CDR3 DNA sequence: TGCAGCGTTCAACAGGGGTACAATCAGCCCCAGCATTTT.

The chain is built from TRBV7-8 and TRBJ2-1, with TRBD2 matching 14 bases. The CDR3 is 17 residues long. J lost 8 bases, V lost 3 bases, and 9 bases had no gene match. Germline V gene data show CDR1 as SGHVS and CDR2 as FQNEAQ. The CDR3: CASSFSGTSGSNYEQFF. The CDR3 DNA reads as TGTGCCAGCAGCTTCTCTGGGACTAGCGGGAGTAACTATGAGCAGTTCTTC.

This chain joins TRBV27 and TRBJ2-1; 12 nucleotides align to TRBD2. V lost 11 bases, J lost 2 bases, and 4 bases stayed unmatched. From germline, CDR1 is MNHEY and CDR2 SMNVEV (reference sequence). The CDR3 length is 14 residues. CDR3 coding DNA: TGTGCCGTCCGACTAGCGGGAGCCTACAATGAGCAGTTCTTC. Translated, it gives CAVRLAGAYNEQFF.

The chain uses TRBV4-2 and TRBJ1-2; weak D call: TRBD1 (6 bases). The V gene's germline CDR1 is LGHNA and CDR2 YNFKEQ. The V end was cut by 2 bases, the J end by 5 bases, with 12 bases between. The CDR3 extends over 14 amino acids. This chain's CDR3 is CASSQTDSFYGYTF. CDR3 nucleotide sequence: TGTGCCAGCAGCCAAACGGACAGCTTTTATGGCTACACCTTC.